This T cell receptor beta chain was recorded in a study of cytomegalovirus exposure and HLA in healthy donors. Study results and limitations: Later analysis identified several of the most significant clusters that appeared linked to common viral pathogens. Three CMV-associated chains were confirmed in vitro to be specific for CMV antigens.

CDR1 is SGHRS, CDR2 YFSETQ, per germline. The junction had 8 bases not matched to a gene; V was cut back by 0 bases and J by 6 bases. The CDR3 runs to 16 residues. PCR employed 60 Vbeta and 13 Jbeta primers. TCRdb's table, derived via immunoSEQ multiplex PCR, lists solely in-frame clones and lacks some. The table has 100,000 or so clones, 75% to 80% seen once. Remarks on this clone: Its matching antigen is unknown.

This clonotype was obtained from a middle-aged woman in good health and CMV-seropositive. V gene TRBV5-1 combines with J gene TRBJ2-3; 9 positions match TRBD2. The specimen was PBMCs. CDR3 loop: CASSLDSGGGVDTQYF. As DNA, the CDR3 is TGCGCCAGCAGCTTGGATTCGGGCGGGGGGGTGGATACGCAGTATTTT.